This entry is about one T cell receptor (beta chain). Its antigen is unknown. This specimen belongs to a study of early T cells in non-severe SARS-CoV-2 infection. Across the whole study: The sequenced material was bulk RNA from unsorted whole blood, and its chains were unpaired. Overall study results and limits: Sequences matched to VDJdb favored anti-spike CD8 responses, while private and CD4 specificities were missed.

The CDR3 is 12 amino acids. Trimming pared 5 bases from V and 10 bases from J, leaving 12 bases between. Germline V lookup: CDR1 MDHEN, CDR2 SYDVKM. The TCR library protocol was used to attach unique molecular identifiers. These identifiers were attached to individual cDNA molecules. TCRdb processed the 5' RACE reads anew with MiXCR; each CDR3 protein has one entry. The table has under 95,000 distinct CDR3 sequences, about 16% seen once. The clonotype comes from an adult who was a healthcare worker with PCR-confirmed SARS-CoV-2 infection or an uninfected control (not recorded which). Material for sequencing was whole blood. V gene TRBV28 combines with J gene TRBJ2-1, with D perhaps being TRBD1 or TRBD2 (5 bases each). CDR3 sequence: CASSTGLLEQFF. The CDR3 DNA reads TGTGCCAGCAGTACAGGACTCCTAGAGCAGTTCTTC.